Listed below are T cell receptor beta chains from one sample, sequenced in a study of graft-versus-host responses after intestinal transplantation. Method: immunoSEQ multiplex PCR; TCRdb's copy keeps in-frame clones and lacks some. The sample holds 7,500 to 10,000 clones, 78% seen once. Material: ileum tissue, obtained 527 days after intestinal transplant. The receptors shown here come from a human patient who received an intestinal transplant, so some T cells may come from the graft donor. Each CDR3 is given without its conserved first and last residue. The order of the fields is V gene, J gene, clone size, CDR3 protein. Rows give clone size only sometimes, using once, few, many, or a class for an expanded clone.

>TRBV30|TRBJ1-1|-
AWSIQRGATEAF
>TRBV5-1|TRBJ2-5|-
ASKWGSGYQETQY
>TRBV30|TRBJ2-7|-
AWSVAQGAREQY
>TRBV5-1|TRBJ1-2|-
ASSVDRHYGYT
>TRBV28|TRBJ2-5|-
ASSTSGRGQETQY
>TRBV6-1|TRBJ1-1|-
ASTTLLNTEAF
>TRBV29-1|TRBJ2-2|-
SVGDPGLGNTGELF
>TRBV6-6|TRBJ2-1|once
ATTSGRMARVNEQF
>TRBV6-5|TRBJ1-1|-
ASSYSKSYTEAF
>TRBV7-9|TRBJ1-5|few
ASSFSAGRPQH
>TRBV5-4|TRBJ2-1|few
ASSSSGHRGVNEQF
>TRBV30|TRBJ1-2|-
AWIRFWGYT
>TRBV30|TRBJ2-3|-
AFSPGPSTDTQY
>TRBV6-6|TRBJ2-7|-
ASSYSDNSYEQY
>TRBV27|TRBJ1-3|-
ASSLSHVSSSRGNTIY
>TRBV19|TRBJ1-5|-
ASSNKDLSSNQPQH
>TRBV20-1|TRBJ1-1|-
SARVAGEAF
>TRBV5-1|TRBJ2-1|medium-sized
ASSLAIHSYNEQF
>TRBV5-1|-|-
ASRTGGSYEQY
>TRBV2|-|-
ASSTSGGADEQY
>TRBV27|TRBJ2-1|-
ASSLSRLAGGIGEQF
>TRBV11-2|TRBJ2-5|few
ASSLEFQGALEQY
>TRBV4-2|TRBJ2-5|-
ASSQNAGTGPQETQY
>TRBV9|TRBJ2-2|-
ASSSRLDGELF
>TRBV6-6|TRBJ1-2|few
ASSNRVYGYT
>TRBV27|-|-
ASSFLAGDGEQY
>TRBV6-5|TRBJ2-5|-
ASMGTYQETQY